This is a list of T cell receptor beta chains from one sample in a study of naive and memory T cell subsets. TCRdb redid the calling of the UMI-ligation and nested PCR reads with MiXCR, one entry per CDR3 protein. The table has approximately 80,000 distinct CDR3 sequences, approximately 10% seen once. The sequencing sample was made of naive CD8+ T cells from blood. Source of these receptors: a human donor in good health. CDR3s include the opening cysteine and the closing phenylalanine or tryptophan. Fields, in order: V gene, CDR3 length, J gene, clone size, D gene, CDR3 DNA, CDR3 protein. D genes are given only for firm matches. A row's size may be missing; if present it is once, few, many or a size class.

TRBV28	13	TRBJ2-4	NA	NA	TGTGCCAGCAGTTTCCAGGGGGGACCCCGCGAGTACTTC	CASSFQGGPREYF
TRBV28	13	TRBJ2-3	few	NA	TGTGCCAGCACAATCCCAAGGTCGGATACGCAGTATTTT	CASTIPRSDTQYF
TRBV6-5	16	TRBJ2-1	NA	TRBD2	TGTGCCAGCAGATTAGGTAGCGGGGGACAAGACAATGAGCAGTTCTTC	CASRLGSGGQDNEQFF
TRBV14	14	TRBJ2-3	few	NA	TGTGCCAGCAGCCAAGATCAGGACACAGATACGCAGTATTTT	CASSQDQDTDTQYF
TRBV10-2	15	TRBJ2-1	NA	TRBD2	TGCGCCAGCAGCGATAGACTAGCGGGGTACAATGAGCAGTTCTTC	CASSDRLAGYNEQFF
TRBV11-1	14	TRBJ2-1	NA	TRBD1	TGTGCCAGCAACCAGGACAGGGAGGTCCATGAGCAGTTCTTC	CASNQDREVHEQFF
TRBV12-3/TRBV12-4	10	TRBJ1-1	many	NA	TGTGCCAGCAGGGGGTCTGAAGCTTTCTTT	CASRGSEAFF
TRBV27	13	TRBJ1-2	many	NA	TGTGCCAGCAGTTTAACAGGGAACTATGGCTACACCTTC	CASSLTGNYGYTF
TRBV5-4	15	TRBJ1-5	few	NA	TGTGCCAGCAGCTCGCGTGACGCAAACTATCAGCCCCAGCATTTT	CASSSRDANYQPQHF
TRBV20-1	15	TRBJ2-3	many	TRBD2	TGCAGTGCTAGGGAGCGGGGATCTAGCACAGATACGCAGTATTTT	CSARERGSSTDTQYF
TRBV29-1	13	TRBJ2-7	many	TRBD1	TGCAGCGTTGGAGGACAGGGGGTCTACGAGCAGTACTTC	CSVGGQGVYEQYF
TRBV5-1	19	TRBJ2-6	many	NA	TGCGCCAGCAGCAATCCCCTCCGGGACAACGAACCCGGGGCCAACGTCCTGACTTTC	CASSNPLRDNEPGANVLTF
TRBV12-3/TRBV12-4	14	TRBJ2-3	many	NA	TGTGCCAGCAGTCTTGACCTAGCCGCAGATACGCAGTATTTT	CASSLDLAADTQYF